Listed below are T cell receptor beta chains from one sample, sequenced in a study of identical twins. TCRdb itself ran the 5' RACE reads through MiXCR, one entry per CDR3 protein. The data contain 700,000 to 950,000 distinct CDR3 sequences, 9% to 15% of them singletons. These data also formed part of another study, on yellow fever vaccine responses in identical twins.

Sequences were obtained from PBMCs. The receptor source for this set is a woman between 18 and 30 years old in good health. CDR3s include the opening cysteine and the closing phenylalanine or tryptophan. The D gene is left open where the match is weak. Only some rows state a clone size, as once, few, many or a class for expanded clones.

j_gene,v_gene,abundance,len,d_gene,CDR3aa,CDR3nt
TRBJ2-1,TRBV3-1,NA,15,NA,CASSQGDTVVNEQFF,TGTGCCAGCAGCCAAGGGGACACAGTTGTCAATGAGCAGTTCTTC
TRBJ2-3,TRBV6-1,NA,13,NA,CASSGIETDTQYF,TGTGCCAGCAGTGGTATTGAGACCGATACGCAGTATTTT
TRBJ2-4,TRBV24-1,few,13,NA,CATSPGGGNIQYF,TGTGCCACCAGCCCAGGGGGAGGGAACATTCAGTACTTC
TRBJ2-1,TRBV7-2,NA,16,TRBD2,CASSLAGSGVYNEQFF,TGTGCCAGCAGCTTAGCCGGTAGCGGGGTGTACAATGAGCAGTTCTTC
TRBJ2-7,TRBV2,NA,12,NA,CASSGGAYEQYF,TGTGCCAGCAGTGGGGGAGCCTACGAGCAGTACTTC
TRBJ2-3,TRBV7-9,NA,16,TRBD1,CASTVEGQSSTDTQYF,TGTGCCAGCACGGTAGAGGGACAGAGCAGCACAGATACGCAGTATTTT
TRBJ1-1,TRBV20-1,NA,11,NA,CSASELHEAFF,TGCAGTGCTAGCGAGCTACATGAAGCTTTCTTT
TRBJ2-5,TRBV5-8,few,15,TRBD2,CASSTLSGGQETQYF,TGTGCCAGCAGCACCCTTAGCGGGGGACAAGAGACCCAGTACTTC
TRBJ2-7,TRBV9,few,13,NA,CASSAYGSYEQYF,TGTGCCAGCAGCGCATACGGGTCCTACGAGCAGTACTTC
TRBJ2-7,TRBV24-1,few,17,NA,CATSDVKGRDFVRGQYF,TGTGCCACCAGTGATGTGAAGGGACGAGATTTTGTACGTGGGCAGTACTTC
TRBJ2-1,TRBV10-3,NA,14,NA,CAISGVEVYNEQFF,TGTGCCATCAGTGGAGTCGAGGTTTACAATGAGCAGTTCTTC
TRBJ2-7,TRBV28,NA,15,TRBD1,CASTHSGTGSYEQYF,TGTGCCAGCACCCACTCCGGGACAGGCTCCTACGAGCAGTACTTC
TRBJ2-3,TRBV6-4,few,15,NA,CASSATGTLTDTQYF,TGTGCCAGCAGTGCAACGGGGACCCTCACAGATACGCAGTATTTT
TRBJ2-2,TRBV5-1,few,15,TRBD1,CASSVGTGGSGELFF,TGCGCCAGCAGCGTCGGGACAGGGGGATCCGGGGAGCTGTTTTTT
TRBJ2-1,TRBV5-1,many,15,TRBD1,CASSLWTGGGNEQFF,TGCGCCAGCAGCTTATGGACAGGTGGGGGCAATGAGCAGTTCTTC
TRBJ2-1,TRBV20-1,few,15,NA,CSALGAGAQWGEQFF,TGCAGTGCCCTAGGGGCAGGGGCCCAGTGGGGTGAGCAGTTCTTC
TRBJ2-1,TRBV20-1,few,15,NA,CSASPHRVGWGEQFF,TGCAGTGCTAGCCCCCATCGTGTAGGGTGGGGAGAGCAGTTCTTC
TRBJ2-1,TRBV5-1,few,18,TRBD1,CASSQGQGASRSYNEQFF,TGCGCCAGCAGCCAAGGACAGGGGGCTTCCCGCTCCTACAATGAGCAGTTCTTC
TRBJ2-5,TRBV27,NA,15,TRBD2,CASIERGGIQETQYF,TGTGCCAGCATCGAACGGGGGGGGATTCAAGAGACCCAGTACTTC
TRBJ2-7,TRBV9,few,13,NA,CASSTTTGYEQYF,TGTGCCAGCAGCACCACAACGGGCTACGAGCAGTACTTC
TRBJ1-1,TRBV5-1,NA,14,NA,CASSLNWGRTEAFF,TGCGCCAGCAGCTTGAACTGGGGGCGCACTGAAGCTTTCTTT
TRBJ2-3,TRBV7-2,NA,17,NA,CASSFILTRLSTDTQYF,TGTGCCAGCAGCTTTATTTTGACACGACTAAGCACAGATACGCAGTATTTT
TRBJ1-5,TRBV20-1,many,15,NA,CSARDYSGGYQPQHF,TGCAGTGCTAGAGATTATTCGGGGGGCTATCAGCCCCAGCATTTT
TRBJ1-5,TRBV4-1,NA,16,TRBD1,CASSQGQGQGNQPQHF,TGCGCCAGCAGCCAAGGACAGGGCCAGGGCAATCAGCCCCAGCATTTT
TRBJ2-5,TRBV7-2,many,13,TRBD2,CASSRSGDETQYF,TGTGCCAGCAGCCGTAGCGGGGACGAGACCCAGTACTTC
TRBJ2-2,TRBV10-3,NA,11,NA,CAIAGTGELFF,TGTGCCATCGCAGGCACCGGGGAGCTGTTTTTT
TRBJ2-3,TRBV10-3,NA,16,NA,CAISGTGTRSTDTQYF,TGTGCCATCAGTGGGACGGGAACTAGATCTACAGATACGCAGTATTTT
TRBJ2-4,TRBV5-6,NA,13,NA,CASSLWFKNIQYF,TGTGCCAGCAGCTTGTGGTTCAAAAACATTCAGTACTTC